This TCR beta chain came from a study of T cell changes during pregnancy in multiple sclerosis. Sequencing was performed with immunoSEQ multiplex PCR; in TCRdb, only in-frame clones are kept and a portion is missing. In the table there are 55,000 to 70,000 clones, approximately 92% of which are singletons. Unmatched junction bases numbered 8, after V lost 10 bases and J lost 0 bases. Germline CDR1 and CDR2: MNHEY and SVGAGI. The CDR3 runs 15 residues. This chain links TRBV6-5 with TRBJ2-1; 8 bases agree with TRBD1. The TCR comes from a female donor in good health, enrolled as a control in a pregnancy study. The source material was CD8+ T cells from peripheral blood mononuclear cells, sampled in the third trimester of pregnancy. The CDR3 reads CATTLGQGSYNEQFF. The CDR3, as DNA: TGTGCCACCACCTTAGGACAGGGCTCCTACAATGAGCAGTTCTTC.